The T cell receptor (beta chain) described here comes from a study of T cell responses to AZD1222 COVID-19 vaccine. In the study overall: Second-dose groups at about 4 or about 12 weeks were pooled.

Sequencing used immunoSEQ multiplex PCR; TCRdb keeps in-frame clones, though not all of them. The sample lists 110,000 to 150,000 clones; around 91% were seen once. This CDR3 has 19 residues. V lost 4 bases, J lost 0 bases, and 25 bases lay in between. CDR1 GTSNPN and CDR2 SVGIG come from the germline V gene (reference sequence). This receptor was identified in an adult in good health. The rearrangement uses TRBV30 and TRBJ2-4; no firm D call. Sequencing used peripheral blood, obtained on day 0 of AZD1222 vaccination. The CDR3 sequence: CAWMTSGSLKALAKNIQYF. DNA for the CDR3: TGTGCCTGGATGACATCCGGCTCTTTGAAGGCCCTAGCCAAAAACATTCAGTACTTC.